Sequencing of this TCR beta chain was carried out in a study of cytomegalovirus exposure and HLA in healthy donors. PCR amplification relied on 60 Vbeta primers (plus 13 Jbeta primers). Sequencing was performed with immunoSEQ multiplex PCR; in TCRdb, only in-frame clones are kept and a portion is missing. The sample yields around 100,000 clones, around 79% seen once. The TCR was taken from a man aged 50 to 60 in good health and CMV-seropositive. The source material was PBMCs.

The CDR3 DNA sequence: TGTGCCAGCAGTTTAGGACATTCTTCTGACCTATATGGCTACACCTTC. Its translation is CASSLGHSSDLYGYTF. The chain links TRBV28 to TRBJ1-2; D might be TRBD1 (5 bases). Germline V gene data show CDR1 as MDHEN and CDR2 as SYDVKM. V dropped 2 bases and J dropped 5 bases, with 18 bases sitting between them. This CDR3 has 16 amino acids.